A single sample is the source of the 25 T cell receptor beta chains below, sequenced in a study of cytomegalovirus exposure and HLA in healthy donors. PCR was performed using 60 Vbeta and 13 Jbeta primers. Profiling relied on immunoSEQ multiplex PCR, and the TCRdb table lists in-frame clones only, not all of them. The sample comprises 100,000 or so clones, 60% to 85% of which are singletons, and around 6% rests with the top ten. Sample: PBMCs. The receptors originated from a male donor in good health and CMV-seronegative.

CDR3 in amino acids: CASSNPWTGGANEKLFF. The CDR3 nucleotides read TGTGCCAGTAGTAACCCGTGGACAGGGGGTGCTAATGAAAAACTGTTTTTT. The chain has TRBV19 and TRBJ1-4; 10 bases agree with TRBD1. Germline CDR1 and CDR2: LNHDA and SQIVND (reference sequence). V was clipped by 4 bases and J by 3 bases; unmatched bases: 8. The CDR3 runs 17 residues.

V usage is TRBV27 and J usage is TRBJ2-1; 11 nucleotides align to TRBD2. The junction had 5 bases not matched to a gene; V was cut back by 6 bases and J by 7 bases. The V gene's germline CDR1 is MNHEY and CDR2 SMNVEV (reference sequence). The CDR3 covers 14 residues. The CDR3 nucleotides read TGTGCCAGCAGACTAGCGGGAGTTTGGAATGAGCAGTTCTTC. Translated, it gives CASRLAGVWNEQFF.

This chain connects TRBV27 to TRBJ1-5; TRBD1 agrees at 10 bases. V dropped 4 bases and J dropped 4; count of bases not matched to a gene: 7. The CDR3 is made up of 16 amino acids. The V gene's germline CDR1 is MNHEY and CDR2 SMNVEV (reference sequence). CDR3 nucleotides: TGTGCCAGCAGTTCGACAGGGGGCGGGTGGAATCAGCCCCAGCATTTT. The encoded protein is CASSSTGGGWNQPQHF.

The V call is TRBV28, the J call TRBJ2-1, with TRBD2 matching over 8 bases. The CDR3 consists of 14 residues. Germline V lookup: CDR1 MDHEN, CDR2 SYDVKM. V was clipped by 7 bases and J by 4 bases; unmatched bases: 6. The CDR3 reads CASKGTSGYNEQFF. CDR3 sequence (DNA): TGTGCCAGCAAGGGGACTAGTGGTTACAATGAGCAGTTCTTC.

Note on this clone: Germline and junction disagree at one end, which may indicate a read error. CDR3 protein: CSSGGLGSGNEQFF. Here the CDR3 DNA reads TGTTCCAGCGGCGGGCTGGGAAGCGGCAATGAGCAGTTCTTC. The genes are TRBV7-9 and TRBJ2-1; TRBD2 might be the D (5 bases). This CDR3 is built from 14 residues. Germline V gene sequence: CDR1 SEHNR, CDR2 FQNEAQ (reference sequence). Variable domain in full (rest from reference TRBV7-9 and TRBJ2-1): DTGVSQNPRHKITKRGQNVTFRCDPISEHNRLYWYRQTLGQGPEFLTYFQNEAQLEKSRLLSDRFSAERPKGSFSTLEIQRTEQGDSAMYLCSSGGLGSGNEQFFGPGTRLTVL.

The chain carries TRBV5-1 and TRBJ2-3; D remains ambiguous. CDR1 is SGHRS and CDR2 is YFSETQ in the germline V gene. This CDR3 contains 15 residues. V was shortened by 0 bases and J by 0 bases, with 8 bases between the two germline ends. CDR3 nucleotide sequence: TGCGCCAGCAGCTTGGATTCCTCTAGCACAGATACGCAGTATTTT. As protein: CASSLDSSSTDTQYF.

The gene calls are TRBV7-9 and TRBJ2-7; D gene unclear. V lost 1 base to trimming and J lost 1 base, with 8 bases between them. Looked up from germline, CDR1 is SEHNR and CDR2 is FQNEAQ (reference sequence). This CDR3 has 14 residues. Written as DNA, the CDR3 is TGTGCCAGCAGCTTAGTTCAGGATTCCTACGAGCAGTACTTC. Translating it yields CASSLVQDSYEQYF. The complete variable domain, with remaining parts taken from reference TRBV7-9 and TRBJ2-7, reads DTGVSQNPRHKITKRGQNVTFRCDPISEHNRLYWYRQTLGQGPEFLTYFQNEAQLEKSRLLSDRFSAERPKGSFSTLEIQRTEQGDSAMYLCASSLVQDSYEQYFGPGTRLTVT.

The chain links TRBV19 to TRBJ1-4; 7 nucleotides line up with TRBD1. V gave up 11 bases and J gave up 4 bases; unmatched junction bases: 10. The CDR3 has 14 amino acids. CDR1 is LNHDA and CDR2 is SQIVND in the germline V gene (reference sequence). CDR3 in DNA: TGTGCCTCGGGGGCGCAGGGGGGTAATGAAAAACTGTTTTTT. Translating gives CASGAQGGNEKLFF.

On this clone: In the same sample, other DNA sequences code for this CDR3. The chain links TRBV2 to TRBJ2-7; 9 bases are a match to TRBD1. Germline assignment: CDR1 SNHLY and CDR2 FYNNEI. V was clipped by 10 bases and J by 2 bases; unmatched bases: 9. The CDR3 extends over 14 amino acids. Here the CDR3 reads CATEPGQGTYEQYF. CDR3 DNA sequence: TGTGCCACCGAACCGGGACAGGGAACCTACGAGCAGTACTTC.

This sequence joins TRBV6-4 and TRBJ2-3; the match to TRBD2 covers 11 bases. This CDR3 spans 17 amino acids. CDR1 MRHNA and CDR2 SNTAGT come from the germline V gene. J was trimmed by 4 bases and V by 3 bases; bases with no gene match: 9. For the CDR3, the DNA is TGTGCCAGCAGTGAACTAGCGGGAGTTTCCACGGCAGATACGCAGTATTTT. Amino acid sequence: CASSELAGVSTADTQYF.

The DNA of the CDR3 is TGTGCCAGCAGTTTATTCCCGGACAGGAACTACGAGCAGTACTTC. This gives the protein CASSLFPDRNYEQYF. The rearrangement links TRBV27 to TRBJ2-5; 7 bases are shared with TRBD1. The DNA end is more similar to TRBJ2-7, so the J call may be wrong. Germline CDR1 MNHEY, CDR2 SMNVEV (reference sequence). The CDR3 loop spans 15 amino acids.

This clone was recorded a few times. The chain recombines TRBV10-3 with TRBJ2-1, with D possibly matching TRBD2 (6 bases). The CDR3 runs 13 residues. Germline lookup yields CDR1 ENHRY and CDR2 SYGVKD. Trimming stripped 7 bases from V and 1 base from J, with 8 bases between. For the CDR3, the DNA is TGTGCCATCACCGGGAGTTCCTACAATGAGCAGTTCTTC. Amino acids: CAITGSSYNEQFF.

This clone has only one observation. The rearrangement joins TRBV6-4 to TRBJ1-4; 7 bases map to TRBD1. The germline V gene has CDR1 MRHNA and CDR2 SNTAGT. There are 14 residues in the CDR3. The J segment lost 7 bases and the V segment lost 5 bases, leaving 7 bases of the junction unmatched. The CDR3 region is CASSFTGVTEKLFF. CDR3 nucleotide sequence: TGTGCCAGCAGTTTCACAGGGGTGACTGAAAAACTGTTTTTT.

This sequence joins TRBV13 and TRBJ2-7, with TRBD2 matching 9 bases. Losses at the gene ends were 2 bases for V and 2 bases for J; bases not matched to a gene: 4. Germline values: CDR1 PRHDT, CDR2 FYEKMQ (reference sequence). This CDR3 has 15 amino acids. Here the CDR3 reads CASSLSLAGPYEQYF. CDR3 nucleotides: TGTGCCAGCAGCTTAAGTCTAGCGGGACCCTACGAGCAGTACTTC.

The table lists this clone with a few counts. The chain joins TRBV9 to TRBJ2-3; D gene unclear. The CDR3 is 12 amino acids. Looked up from germline, CDR1 is SGDLS and CDR2 is YYNGEE. V dropped 3 bases and J dropped 6 bases, with 8 bases sitting between them. The CDR3 DNA follows: TGTGCCAGCAGCGCCCAGTTGGATACGCAGTATTTT. Its protein product is CASSAQLDTQYF.

V and J are TRBV2 and TRBJ2-7, with 12 bases fitting TRBD1. This CDR3 is built from 15 residues. Looked up from germline, CDR1 is SNHLY and CDR2 is FYNNEI. Germline trimming cut 6 bases from V and 6 bases from J; bases unmatched to any gene: 9. The CDR3 sequence is CASRDDGTGGVEQYF. Here the CDR3 DNA reads TGTGCCAGCAGGGACGACGGGACAGGGGGCGTCGAGCAGTACTTC. Combining the CDR3 with reference TRBV2 and TRBJ2-7 gives the whole variable domain EPEVTQTPSHQVTQMGQEVILRCVPISNHLYFYWYRQILGQKVEFLVSFYNNEISEKSEIFDDQFSVERPDGSNFTLKIRSTKLEDSAMYFCASRDDGTGGVEQYFGPGTRLTVT.

The chain uses TRBV18 and TRBJ1-2, with 9 bases matching TRBD1. J was trimmed by 7 bases and V by 2 bases; bases with no gene match: 14. From germline, CDR1 is KGHSH and CDR2 LQKENI. The CDR3 extends over 17 amino acids. The chain's CDR3 is CASSPGQGFANPLGYTF. CDR3 in DNA: TGTGCCAGCTCACCAGGACAGGGGTTTGCGAATCCGCTTGGCTACACCTTC.

The gene calls are TRBV5-6 and TRBJ2-7; the D is unclear. V shed 0 bases and J shed 2 bases, with 9 bases lying between them. The germline gives CDR1 SGHDT, CDR2 YYEEEE. The CDR3 spans 14 residues. In DNA, the CDR3 is TGTGCCAGCAGCTTGGCCCGCGGTACCTACGAGCAGTACTTC. Translation gives CASSLARGTYEQYF.

This rearrangement joins TRBV7-2 to TRBJ2-7, with 7 positions matching TRBD2. The CDR3 totals 14 residues. V shed 5 bases and J 4 bases; nucleotides not matched to a gene: 8. Per the germline V gene, CDR1 is SGHTA and CDR2 is FQGNSA. CDR3 sequence (DNA): TGTGCCAGCAGCCACCCCGGGACTACTTACGAGCAGTACTTC. Translation gives CASSHPGTTYEQYF.

The gene calls are TRBV28 and TRBJ2-4; D unclear. CDR1 and CDR2 (germline): MDHEN, SYDVKM. The CDR3 length is 15 residues. V was clipped by 2 bases and J by 2 bases, with 10 bases between them. The CDR3 loop reads CASSLVTVTKNIQYF. As DNA, the CDR3 is TGTGCCAGCAGTTTAGTCACGGTGACCAAAAACATTCAGTACTTC.

Sample share makes this clone medium-sized (0.01 to 0.1%). The chain carries TRBV4-1 and TRBJ1-2; 7 bases match TRBD1. Trimming removed 4 bases from V and 4 bases from J; junction bases left unmatched: 18. Germline lookup yields CDR1 MGHRA and CDR2 YSYEKL. The CDR3 sequence is 18 residues long. CDR3 nucleotide sequence: TGCGCCAGCAGCCCCCAGGGCGCCGGGACAGCAATGCCCTATGGCTACACCTTC. This sequence encodes CASSPQGAGTAMPYGYTF.

The genes are TRBV28 and TRBJ1-2; TRBD1 matches at 8 bases. This CDR3 region has 14 residues. Per the germline V gene, CDR1 is MDHEN and CDR2 is SYDVKM. The junction had 4 bases not matched to a gene; V was cut back by 5 bases and J by 2 bases. The CDR3 sequence: CASSQGAGNYGYTF. The CDR3, as DNA: TGTGCCAGCAGTCAGGGGGCTGGCAACTATGGCTACACCTTC.

J is TRBJ2-5 and V is TRBV20-1; D might be TRBD1 (6 bases). The DNA end is more similar to TRBJ2-7, so the J call may be wrong. This CDR3 comprises 11 residues. Germline V gene lookup returns CDR1 DFQATT and CDR2 SNEGSKA (reference sequence). The CDR3 reads CSITQGREQYF. For the CDR3, the DNA is TGCAGTATCACGCAGGGGCGCGAGCAGTACTTC.

This chain connects TRBV9 to TRBJ2-1; possible D gene TRBD2, 6 bases. The germline V and J ends were trimmed by 4 bases and 0 bases, with 11 bases remaining between them. The CDR3 is made up of 15 amino acids. Germline loops: CDR1 SGDLS, CDR2 YYNGEE. CDR3 sequence reads: CASSTGTRSYNEQFF. The DNA for the CDR3 is TGTGCCAGCAGCACGGGGACTCGCTCCTACAATGAGCAGTTCTTC.

The V gene is TRBV5-1, the J gene TRBJ1-2, with D uncertain. The CDR3 consists of 15 residues. Germline loops: CDR1 SGHRS, CDR2 YFSETQ. V lost 0 bases and J lost 0, with 9 bases in between. CDR3 amino acids: CASSLAVNSNYGYTF. In DNA, the CDR3 is TGCGCCAGCAGCTTGGCCGTTAACTCTAACTATGGCTACACCTTC.